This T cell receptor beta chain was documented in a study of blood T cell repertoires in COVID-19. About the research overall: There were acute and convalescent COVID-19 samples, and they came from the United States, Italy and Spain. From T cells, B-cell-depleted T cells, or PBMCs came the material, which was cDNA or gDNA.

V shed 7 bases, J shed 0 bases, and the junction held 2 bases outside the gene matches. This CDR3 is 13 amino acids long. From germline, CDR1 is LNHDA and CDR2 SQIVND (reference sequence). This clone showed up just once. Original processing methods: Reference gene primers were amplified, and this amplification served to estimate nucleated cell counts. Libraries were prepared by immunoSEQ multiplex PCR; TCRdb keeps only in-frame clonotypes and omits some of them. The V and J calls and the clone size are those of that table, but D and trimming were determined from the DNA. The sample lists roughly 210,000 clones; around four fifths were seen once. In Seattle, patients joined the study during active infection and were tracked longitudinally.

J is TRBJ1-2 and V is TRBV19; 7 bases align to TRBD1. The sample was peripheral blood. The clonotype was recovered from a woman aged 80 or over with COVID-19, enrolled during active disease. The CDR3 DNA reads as TGTGCCAGTAAGGACAGGACTAACTATGGCTACACCTTC. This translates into CASKDRTNYGYTF.